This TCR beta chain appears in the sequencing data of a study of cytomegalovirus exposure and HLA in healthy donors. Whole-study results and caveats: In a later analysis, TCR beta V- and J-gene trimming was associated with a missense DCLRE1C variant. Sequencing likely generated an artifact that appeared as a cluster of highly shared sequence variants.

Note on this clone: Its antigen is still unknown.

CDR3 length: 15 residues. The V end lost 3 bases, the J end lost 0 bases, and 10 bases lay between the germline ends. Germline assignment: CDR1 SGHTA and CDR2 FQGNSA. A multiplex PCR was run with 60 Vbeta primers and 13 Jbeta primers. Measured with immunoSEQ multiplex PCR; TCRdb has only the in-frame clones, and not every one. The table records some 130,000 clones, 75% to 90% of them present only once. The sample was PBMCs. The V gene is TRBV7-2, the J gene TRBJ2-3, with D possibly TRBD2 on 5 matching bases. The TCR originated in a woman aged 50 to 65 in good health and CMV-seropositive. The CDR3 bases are TGTGCCAGCAGCTTTTCGGGGTCTAGCACAGATACGCAGTATTTT. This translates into CASSFSGSSTDTQYF.